The 9 T cell receptor beta chains reported below all come from one sample, sequenced in a study of cytomegalovirus exposure and HLA in healthy donors. PCR amplification relied on 60 Vbeta primers (plus 13 Jbeta primers). Repertoires were generated with immunoSEQ multiplex PCR, while TCRdb's copy carries only in-frame clones and drops some. The data show around 300,000 clones, just over 70% seen once. Sequencing input: PBMCs. These receptors originate from a female donor in good health and CMV-seronegative.

This clone was detected a few times. The chain joins TRBV9 to TRBJ2-2; TRBD1 matches 7 bases. V lost 3 bases, J lost 3 bases, and 8 bases stayed unmatched. From germline, CDR1 is SGDLS and CDR2 YYNGEE. This CDR3 contains 16 residues. Written as DNA, the CDR3 is TGTGCCAGCAGCGCGATACAGGGGCTAGACACCGGGGAGCTGTTTTTT. Its protein is CASSAIQGLDTGELFF. The complete variable domain, with remaining parts taken from reference TRBV9 and TRBJ2-2, reads DSGVTQTPKHLITATGQRVTLRCSPRSGDLSVYWYQQSLDQGLQFLIQYYNGEERAKGNILERFSAQQFPDLHSELNLSSLELGDSALYFCASSAIQGLDTGELFFGEGSRLTVL.

The chain recombines TRBV5-1 with TRBJ2-1; tentatively, D is TRBD1 (5 bases). This CDR3 has 12 residues. The V end was cut by 2 bases, the J end by 15 bases, with 15 bases between. Germline V gene data show CDR1 as SGHRS and CDR2 as YFSETQ. Written as DNA, the CDR3 is TGCGCCAGCAGCTTAACTCCGACAGTTTTGTTCTTC. It encodes CASSLTPTVLFF.

The rearrangement uses TRBV7-9 and TRBJ1-2, with 8 bases lining up with TRBD1. The V gene's germline CDR1 is SEHNR and CDR2 FQNEAQ (reference sequence). V gave up 4 bases and J gave up 8 bases; unmatched junction bases: 12. This CDR3 comprises 15 residues. In nucleotides, the CDR3 is TGTGCCAGCAGCTACCCCCCGCAGGGGGCGGGCGGCTACACCTTC. Its protein is CASSYPPQGAGGYTF. The whole variable domain, remainder taken from reference TRBV7-9 and TRBJ1-2, is DTGVSQNPRHKITKRGQNVTFRCDPISEHNRLYWYRQTLGQGPEFLTYFQNEAQLEKSRLLSDRFSAERPKGSFSTLEIQRTEQGDSAMYLCASSYPPQGAGGYTFGSGTRLTVV.

The rearrangement joins TRBV10-3 to TRBJ2-1; TRBD2 matches 15 bases. This CDR3 region has 17 residues. Trimming at V came to 4 bases and at J to 10 bases, leaving 11 bases not matched to a gene. Germline CDR1 reads ENHRY; CDR2 reads SYGVKD. DNA of the CDR3: TGTGCCATCAGTGGCGGACTAGCGGGAGGGCAAGGTAGAGAGCAGTTCTTC. Its translation is CAISGGLAGGQGREQFF.

V and J are TRBV28 and TRBJ1-4; weak D call: TRBD1 (5 bases). Germline V lookup: CDR1 MDHEN, CDR2 SYDVKM. V dropped 6 bases and J dropped 14 bases, with 25 bases sitting between them. This CDR3 spans 15 amino acids. CDR3 in DNA: TGTGCCAGCAGAACTACCGGGGGGGTGAACGGGCTCCTGTTTTTT. This translates into CASRTTGGVNGLLFF. The full variable domain, in which reference TRBV28 and TRBJ1-4 provide the parts outside the CDR3, is DVKVTQSSRYLVKRTGEKVFLECVQDMDHENMFWYRQDPGLGLRLIYFSYDVKMKEKGDIPEGYSVSREKKERFSLILESASTNQTSMYLCASRTTGGVNGLLFFGSGTQLSVL.

The V call is TRBV4-1, the J call TRBJ2-7; TRBD2 aligns across 12 bases. The germline CDR1 and CDR2 sequences are MGHRA and YSYEKL. The length of the CDR3 is 15 residues. Trimming at V came to 4 bases and at J to 4 bases, leaving 5 bases not matched to a gene. CDR3 sequence (DNA): TGCGCCAGCAGCCCGACTAGCGGGAGTGGGTACGAGCAGTACTTC. The encoded protein is CASSPTSGSGYEQYF.

In regard to this clone: Other DNA sequences within the sample encode an identical CDR3. CDR3 amino acids: CASSPGQGSYEQYF. The CDR3 DNA is TGTGCCAGCTCCCCGGGACAGGGCTCCTACGAGCAGTACTTC. The V and J genes are TRBV18 and TRBJ2-7, with 9 bases matching TRBD1. CDR1 KGHSH and CDR2 LQKENI come from the germline V gene. This CDR3 is built from 14 residues. The ends lost 6 bases at V and 0 bases at J; junction bases unmatched: 3.

The V call is TRBV27, the J call TRBJ2-5; no definite D call. This CDR3 has 13 amino acids. The germline V gene has CDR1 MNHEY and CDR2 SMNVEV (reference sequence). Trimming pared 5 bases from V and 10 bases from J, leaving 17 bases between. The CDR3 here is CASSNLTGLGQYF. The CDR3 DNA reads as TGTGCCAGCAGTAACTTGACCGGGTTAGGCCAGTACTTC.

This rearrangement joins TRBV4-1 to TRBJ1-1, with 10 positions matching TRBD1. The CDR3 runs 16 residues. Trimming at V came to 0 bases and at J to 5 bases, leaving 6 bases not matched to a gene. Germline V gives CDR1 MGHRA, CDR2 YSYEKL. The DNA of the CDR3 is TGCGCCAGCAGCCAAGATCCGGGACAGGGGTGGACTGAAGCTTTCTTT. Protein sequence: CASSQDPGQGWTEAFF.